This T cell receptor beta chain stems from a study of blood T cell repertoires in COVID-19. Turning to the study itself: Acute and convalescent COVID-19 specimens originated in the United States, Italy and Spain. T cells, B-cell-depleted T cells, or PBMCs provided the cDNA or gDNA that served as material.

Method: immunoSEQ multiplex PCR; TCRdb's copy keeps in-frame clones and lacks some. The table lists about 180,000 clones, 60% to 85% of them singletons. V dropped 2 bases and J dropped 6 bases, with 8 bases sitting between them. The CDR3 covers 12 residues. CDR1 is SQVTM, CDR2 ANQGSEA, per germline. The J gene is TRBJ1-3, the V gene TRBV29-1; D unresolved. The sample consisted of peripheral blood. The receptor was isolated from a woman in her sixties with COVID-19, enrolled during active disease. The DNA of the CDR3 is TGCAGCGTTGAAAGAGCCCCAAACACCATATATTTT. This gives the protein CSVERAPNTIYF.